This T cell receptor (beta chain) was observed in a study of beta chain features in type 1 diabetes. Overall study findings and caveats: Shorter TCRB CDR3s, moderately but significantly so, were found in Type 1 diabetes patients in all four CD4+ subsets.

Expressed TCRB transcripts got sequenced, as all isolated RNA was reverse transcribed. Read counts averaged about 3.57 million for samples of naive, central memory and regulatory T cells. Profiling relied on immunoSEQ multiplex PCR, and the TCRdb table lists in-frame clones only, not all of them. The table records roughly 340,000 clones, over 9.5% of them present only once. CDR3 length: 15 residues. Trimming pared 0 bases from V and 6 bases from J, leaving 15 bases between. CDR1 is GTSNPN, CDR2 SVGIG, per germline (reference sequence). As for this clone: What it binds is not known.

The source is a woman aged 18-29 years with type 1 diabetes. The rearrangement uses TRBV30 and TRBJ1-5; D is undetermined. The sequenced sample consisted of naive CD4+ T cells from blood. CDR3 residues: CAWSVNNVVAQPQHF. CDR3 DNA: TGTGCCTGGAGTGTAAACAATGTCGTGGCTCAGCCCCAGCATTTT.